The T cell receptor (beta chain) described here comes from a study of blood T cell repertoires in COVID-19. Per the original data handling: Using reference gene primer amplification, nucleated cell counts were estimated. The table came from immunoSEQ multiplex PCR; TCRdb's copy has only in-frame clones and leaves some out. That table furnishes V, J and clone size, whereas the DNA furnished D and trimming. Here the sample spans over 110,000 clones, about 87% being singletons. Individuals aged about 18 to 90 years were recruited from 24 US areas. The sequence was obtained from a man over 45 in a cohort exposed to, infected with or recovered from COVID-19 (not recorded which). Sequencing was carried out using PBMCs or T cells enriched from blood (not recorded which).

The CDR3 bases are TGTGCCAGCAGCCCAACAGGGGGCGTTGGCACTGAAGCTTTCTTT. This codes for CASSPTGGVGTEAFF. J is TRBJ1-1 and V is TRBV7-9; 9 nucleotides agree with TRBD1. V shed 5 bases, J shed 4 bases, and the junction held 8 bases outside the gene matches. The CDR3 is made up of 15 amino acids. Germline CDR1 and CDR2: SEHNR and FQNEAQ (reference sequence).